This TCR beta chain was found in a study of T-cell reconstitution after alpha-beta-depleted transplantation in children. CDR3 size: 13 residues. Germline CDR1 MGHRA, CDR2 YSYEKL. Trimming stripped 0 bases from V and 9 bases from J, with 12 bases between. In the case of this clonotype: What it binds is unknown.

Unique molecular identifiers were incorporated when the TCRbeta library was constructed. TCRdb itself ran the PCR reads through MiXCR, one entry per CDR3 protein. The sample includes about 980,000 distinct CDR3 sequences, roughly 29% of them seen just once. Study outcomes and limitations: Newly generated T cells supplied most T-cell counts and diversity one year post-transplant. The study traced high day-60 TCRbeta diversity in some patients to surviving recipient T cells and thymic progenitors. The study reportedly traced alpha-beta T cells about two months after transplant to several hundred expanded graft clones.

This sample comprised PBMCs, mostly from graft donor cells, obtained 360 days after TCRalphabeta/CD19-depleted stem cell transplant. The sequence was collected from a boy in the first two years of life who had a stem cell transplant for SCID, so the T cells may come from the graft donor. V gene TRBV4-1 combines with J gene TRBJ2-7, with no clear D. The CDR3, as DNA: TGCGCCAGCAGCCAAGACCCCAATATAGTGCAGTACTTC. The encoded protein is CASSQDPNIVQYF.